This T cell receptor beta chain was sequenced for a study of blood T cell repertoires in COVID-19. Germline lookup yields CDR1 SNHLY and CDR2 FYNNEI. V dropped 4 bases and J dropped 4; count of bases not matched to a gene: 2. The CDR3 loop spans 13 amino acids. Method: immunoSEQ multiplex PCR; TCRdb's copy keeps in-frame clones and lacks some. The table lists 200,000 to 250,000 clones, 82% of them singletons, with 3% to 4.5% in the top ten. Specimen: peripheral blood. The chain employs TRBV2 and TRBJ2-3; TRBD1 aligns across 7 bases. The clonotype originates from an elderly woman with acute or convalescent COVID-19. CDR3 coding DNA: TGTGCCAGCAGTGCAACAGGGGCAGATACGCAGTATTTT. Residues: CASSATGADTQYF.